The 15 T cell receptor beta chains in this list originate from one sample, sequenced in a study of blood T cells in healthy people across ages. With a J-beta primer mix and a sample-barcoded 5' primer, a second PCR ran about 7 to 11 cycles. One entry per CDR3 protein results from TCRdb running MiXCR on the 5' RACE reads. The repertoire has about 1,600,000 distinct CDR3 sequences, around two fifths of them found once; the top ten carry less than 8%. The sequencing input was blood. These receptors came from a woman under 30 in good health.

The chain links TRBV6-5 to TRBJ1-2, with unresolved D. The V gene lost 3 bases and the J gene lost 4 bases, with 15 bases spanning the gap. Germline V CDR1 and CDR2: MNHEY, SVGAGI. The CDR3 consists of 15 residues. CDR3 DNA: TGTGCCAGCAGTTATAGTCAAGGGCATGGCTATGGCTACACCTTC. It encodes CASSYSQGHGYGYTF.

This chain joins TRBV29-1 and TRBJ1-1; D remains unclear. Between the trimmed V and J ends, which lost 3 bases and 1 base, there was a span of 3 bases. The CDR3 contains 11 residues. CDR1 and CDR2 from the germline V gene are SQVTM and ANQGSEA. The DNA of the CDR3 is TGCAGCGTTGATTCGAACACTGAAGCTTTCTTT. This sequence encodes CSVDSNTEAFF.

This clonotype was seen a handful of times. This chain joins TRBV12-3 or TRBV12-4 and TRBJ2-1, with D possibly being TRBD2 (7 bases). The V gene lost 1 base and the J gene lost 7 bases, with 11 bases spanning the gap. The CDR3 covers 14 residues. In nucleotides, the CDR3 is TGTGCCAGCAGTTTAGGGGGGGGCATTAATGAGCAGTTCTTC. Translated: CASSLGGGINEQFF.

This clonotype was observed a handful of times. The rearrangement uses TRBV2 and TRBJ2-5, with a weak D call TRBD2 (5 bases). Trimming cost V 4 bases and J 2 bases, with 8 bases left between them. This CDR3 contains 13 residues. In germline, CDR1 is SNHLY, CDR2 FYNNEI. CDR3 sequence reads: CASSADYQETQYF. CDR3 in DNA: TGTGCCAGCAGTGCTGACTATCAAGAGACCCAGTACTTC. The full variable domain, in which reference TRBV2 and TRBJ2-5 provide the parts outside the CDR3, is EPEVTQTPSHQVTQMGQEVILRCVPISNHLYFYWYRQILGQKVEFLVSFYNNEISEKSEIFDDQFSVERPDGSNFTLKIRSTKLEDSAMYFCASSADYQETQYFGPGTRLLVL.

V is TRBV7-9 and J is TRBJ2-4, with D possibly being TRBD2 (6 bases). The closer fit of TRBJ2-7 to the DNA end suggests the J call may be wrong. CDR3 size: 15 residues. Germline-derived CDR1 and CDR2 are SEHNR and FQNEAQ (reference sequence). CDR3 sequence reads: CASSSLGGTSREQYF. The CDR3 DNA sequence: TGTGCCAGCAGCTCCCTTGGAGGGACTTCCCGCGAGCAGTACTTC.

This clonotype showed up just a few times. V usage is TRBV5-1 and J usage is TRBJ2-1, with D perhaps TRBD1 (5 bases). V was shortened by 1 base and J by 7 bases, with 12 bases between the two germline ends. The CDR3 contains 14 residues. From germline, CDR1 is SGHRS and CDR2 YFSETQ. The CDR3 loop is CASSLNAGPNEQFF. For the CDR3, the DNA is TGCGCCAGCAGCTTGAACGCAGGGCCGAATGAGCAGTTCTTC.

The chain recombines TRBV7-9 with TRBJ1-4; D unresolved. V lost 1 base and J 7 bases, leaving 7 bases between the germline ends. The V gene's germline CDR1 is SEHNR and CDR2 FQNEAQ (reference sequence). CDR3 length: 13 amino acids. Here the CDR3 reads CASSLESAEKLFF. DNA for the CDR3: TGTGCCAGCAGCTTAGAGTCGGCTGAAAAACTGTTTTTT.

This rearrangement joins TRBV6-1 to TRBJ2-3; D is unresolved. Trimming removed 3 bases from V and 2 bases from J, with 6 bases in between. The germline gives CDR1 MNHNS, CDR2 SASEGT. The CDR3 spans 13 residues. DNA of the CDR3: TGTGCCAGCAGTGACCCGAACACAGATACGCAGTATTTT. It specifies CASSDPNTDTQYF.

In this sample, this clonotype turned up a few times. V is TRBV6-5 and J is TRBJ2-7; TRBD2 might be the D (7 bases). V gave up 0 bases and J gave up 0 bases, with 15 bases separating them. Germline V lookup: CDR1 MNHEY, CDR2 SVGAGI. The CDR3 totals 17 residues. In DNA, the CDR3 is TGTGCCAGCAGTTACTCTGGGGGGGCACCGAGCTCCTACGAGCAGTACTTC. Its translation is CASSYSGGAPSSYEQYF.

The V and J genes are TRBV20-1 and TRBJ2-1, with 12 nucleotides matching TRBD2. CDR3 length: 14 amino acids. J lost 6 bases, V lost 6 bases, and 6 bases had no gene match. Germline V gene sequence: CDR1 DFQATT, CDR2 SNEGSKA (reference sequence). This CDR3 is CSAPTSGGRNEQFF. The DNA of the CDR3 is TGCAGTGCGCCTACTAGCGGGGGGCGCAATGAGCAGTTCTTC.

The chain carries TRBV6-5 and TRBJ2-3; D is undetermined. The CDR3 spans 15 residues. Germline V gene sequence: CDR1 MNHEY, CDR2 SVGAGI. V lost 5 bases and J lost 2, with 14 bases in between. CDR3: CASSVLASYTDTQYF. The CDR3 DNA follows: TGTGCCAGCAGTGTCCTGGCCTCATACACAGATACGCAGTATTTT.

This chain joins TRBV5-1 and TRBJ1-5, with D hard to call. Deletions cut 0 bases from V and 3 bases from J, with 10 bases between. The CDR3 contains 15 residues. CDR1 is SGHRS and CDR2 is YFSETQ in the germline V gene. CDR3 sequence: CASSLVSGPNQPQHF. The CDR3 bases are TGCGCCAGCAGCTTGGTCAGCGGCCCCAATCAGCCCCAGCATTTT.

This clonotype was seen a handful of times. The V call is TRBV4-1, the J call TRBJ2-3, with 7 bases identical to TRBD2. Germline assignment: CDR1 MGHRA and CDR2 YSYEKL. This CDR3 is 14 amino acids long. With 4 bases clipped from V and 4 bases from J, the junction kept 5 bases outside the gene matches. The CDR3 here is CASSRRLASDTQYF. The CDR3 DNA sequence: TGCGCCAGCAGCCGCCGACTAGCTTCAGATACGCAGTATTTT.

The rearrangement joins TRBV4-1 to TRBJ2-3, with 9 bases that match TRBD2. CDR1 and CDR2 (germline): MGHRA, YSYEKL. Germline trimming cut 3 bases from V and 6 bases from J; bases unmatched to any gene: 10. The CDR3 covers 16 residues. The CDR3 region is CASSHPLAGGHDTQYF. The CDR3 DNA reads as TGCGCCAGCAGCCACCCTCTGGCGGGGGGGCACGATACGCAGTATTTT.

A remark on this clonotype: Given a much more abundant clone one base away, this may be a read error. The J gene is TRBJ2-7, the V gene TRBV3-1; 7 bases fit TRBD2. CDR1 is LGHDT, CDR2 YNNKEL, per germline (reference sequence). CDR3 length equals 16 residues. J lost 0 bases, V lost 0 bases, and 5 bases had no gene match. DNA of the CDR3: TGTGCCAGCAGCCAAGATGGGCCTAGCGGCTCCTACGAGCAGTACTTC. Amino acids: CASSQDGPSGSYEQYF.